These 30 T cell receptor beta chains originate from one sample sequenced in a study of blood T cell repertoires in COVID-19. Profiled with immunoSEQ multiplex PCR; TCRdb holds only in-frame clones, not every one. The table records approximately 150,000 clones, roughly 88% of them present only once. The sequenced sample was peripheral blood. Source of these receptors: a woman aged 60-70 years with acute or convalescent COVID-19.

The CDR3 sequence: CASSIGQLNTEAFF. The CDR3, as DNA: TGTGCCAGTAGTATAGGACAGCTGAACACTGAAGCTTTCTTT. The rearrangement links TRBV19 to TRBJ1-1; the D gene is possibly TRBD1 (5 bases). Germline V lookup: CDR1 LNHDA, CDR2 SQIVND (reference sequence). This CDR3 spans 14 amino acids. Trimming took off 1 base at V and 0 bases at J, with 6 bases between the two ends.

The chain links TRBV5-1 to TRBJ2-5; no definite D call. CDR1 and CDR2 (germline): SGHRS, YFSETQ. The CDR3 has 13 amino acids. The ends were cut back, 0 bases at V and 5 bases at J, with 8 bases in the middle. In nucleotides, the CDR3 is TGCGCCAGCAGCTTGGTTCTGTCGGAGACCCAGTACTTC. This codes for CASSLVLSETQYF.

This clone appeared a single time. This rearrangement joins TRBV11-1 to TRBJ1-1; 7 bases align to TRBD1. The CDR3 is 14 residues long. After removal of 4 bases from V and 3 bases from J, the junction contained 5 bases not matched to a gene. The germline V gene encodes CDR1 SGHAT and CDR2 FQDESV (reference sequence). The CDR3 region is CASSSTGSYTEAFF. The CDR3 nucleotides are TGTGCCAGCAGCTCGACAGGGTCTTACACTGAAGCTTTCTTT.

V and J are TRBV6-2 or TRBV6-3 and TRBJ2-7; no definite D call. The CDR3 is made up of 14 amino acids. The V end was cut by 0 bases, the J end by 6 bases, with 12 bases between. Germline CDR1 is MNHEY and CDR2 is SVGEGT. Here the CDR3 reads CASSYSSTRSEQYF. The CDR3 DNA is TGTGCCAGCAGTTACTCGAGTACGAGGAGCGAGCAGTACTTC.

The genes are TRBV28 and TRBJ1-1, with D possibly being TRBD1 (6 bases). Trimming pared 8 bases from V and 1 base from J, leaving 14 bases between. CDR3 length: 14 amino acids. In germline, CDR1 is MDHEN, CDR2 SYDVKM. CDR3 amino acids: CASGPGHTNTEAFF. CDR3 coding DNA: TGTGCCAGCGGGCCGGGACACACGAACACTGAAGCTTTCTTT. The full variable domain, with the rest looked up from reference TRBV28 and TRBJ1-1, is DVKVTQSSRYLVKRTGEKVFLECVQDMDHENMFWYRQDPGLGLRLIYFSYDVKMKEKGDIPEGYSVSREKKERFSLILESASTNQTSMYLCASGPGHTNTEAFFGQGTRLTVV.

The V and J genes are TRBV28 and TRBJ1-2; no definite D call. The V end was cut by 5 bases, the J end by 7 bases, with 11 bases between. Germline loops: CDR1 MDHEN, CDR2 SYDVKM. The CDR3 runs to 12 residues. CDR3 loop: CASSPPGIGYTF. CDR3 nucleotide sequence: TGTGCCAGCAGTCCCCCCGGTATTGGCTACACCTTC.

This clone was detected only a few times. V and J are TRBV30 and TRBJ1-2; tentatively, D is TRBD1 (5 bases). V lost 2 bases, J lost 4 bases, and 11 bases lay in between. This CDR3 is built from 13 residues. Germline loops: CDR1 GTSNPN, CDR2 SVGIG (reference sequence). CDR3 nucleotide sequence: TGTGCCTGGAGTCAGGGATTGGGCTATGGCTACACCTTC. Residues: CAWSQGLGYGYTF. The variable domain in full, with the rest retrieved from reference TRBV30 and TRBJ1-2, is SQTIHQWPATLVQPVGSPLSLECTVEGTSNPNLYWYRQAAGRGLQLLFYSVGIGQISSEVPQNLSASRPQDRQFILSSKKLLLSDSGFYLCAWSQGLGYGYTFGSGTRLTVV.

The chain couples TRBV27 to TRBJ2-1, with 8 nucleotides matching TRBD1. V shed 4 bases, J shed 1 base, and the junction held 12 bases outside the gene matches. Germline-derived CDR1 and CDR2 are MNHEY and SMNVEV (reference sequence). The CDR3 spans 18 residues. CDR3 in DNA: TGTGCCAGCAGTTCTACTAGCAGGGGGCTATGGTCCTACAATGAGCAGTTCTTC. Residues: CASSSTSRGLWSYNEQFF.

The chain is built from TRBV18 and TRBJ2-1; 7 nucleotides line up with TRBD2. The V segment lost 3 bases and the J segment 2 bases; nucleotides outside the gene matches: 1. From germline, CDR1 is KGHSH and CDR2 LQKENI. The CDR3 loop spans 14 amino acids. This CDR3 is CASSPGGTYNEQFF. The CDR3 nucleotides are TGTGCCAGCTCACCCGGGGGGACCTACAATGAGCAGTTCTTC.

The chain couples TRBV9 to TRBJ2-7; 7 bases fit TRBD2. The germline CDR1 and CDR2 sequences are SGDLS and YYNGEE. The CDR3 sequence is 13 residues long. V was clipped by 3 bases and J by 4 bases; unmatched bases: 4. The CDR3 protein is CASSGGGTYEQYF. The CDR3, as DNA: TGTGCCAGCAGCGGCGGGGGTACTTACGAGCAGTACTTC.

The rearrangement uses TRBV10-1 and TRBJ2-6, with a possible D match to TRBD2 (6 bases). The CDR3 totals 16 residues. Per the germline V gene, CDR1 is WNHNN and CDR2 is SYGVQD (reference sequence). The V and J ends lost 0 bases and 2 bases respectively, with 8 bases between them. The CDR3 spells CASSESGGPGANVLTF. The CDR3 coding sequence is TGCGCCAGCAGTGAGTCGGGGGGTCCTGGGGCCAACGTCCTGACTTTC.

The chain employs TRBV5-4 and TRBJ2-2; TRBD1 is a possible D gene (6 bases). CDR1 SGHNT and CDR2 YYREEE come from the germline V gene (reference sequence). Trimming removed 0 bases at V and 6 bases at J, with 9 bases between. There are 14 residues in the CDR3. The CDR3 nucleotides are TGTGCCAGCAGCTTGGCCAGGGGCGCCGGGGAGCTGTTTTTT. Its protein product is CASSLARGAGELFF.

This sequence joins TRBV3-1 (or the pseudogene TRBV3-2) and TRBJ2-2; 7 nucleotides match TRBD2. CDR3 length: 16 amino acids. V lost 0 bases, J lost 4 bases, and 5 bases stayed unmatched. Looked up from germline, CDR1 is LGHDT and CDR2 is YNNKEL (reference sequence). Here the CDR3 reads CASSQDPGTTTGELFF. Here the CDR3 DNA reads TGTGCCAGCAGCCAAGATCCGGGGACTACCACCGGGGAGCTGTTTTTT.

This sequence joins TRBV19 and TRBJ1-1, with D possibly being TRBD1 (6 bases). The germline V and J ends were trimmed by 9 bases and 3 bases, with 8 bases remaining between them. Germline assignment: CDR1 LNHDA and CDR2 SQIVND (reference sequence). This CDR3 spans 11 amino acids. CDR3: CASQGYTEAFF. The CDR3 DNA follows: TGTGCCAGCCAGGGGTACACTGAAGCTTTCTTT.

The count of this clone is one. This sequence joins TRBV4-1 and TRBJ2-1; TRBD1 is a possible D gene (5 bases). With 1 base removed from V and 4 bases from J, the gap between germline ends came to 11 bases. This CDR3 has 15 residues. The germline CDR1 and CDR2 sequences are MGHRA and YSYEKL. The CDR3: CASSQGVQGYNEQFF. DNA for the CDR3: TGCGCCAGCAGCCAAGGGGTCCAGGGTTACAATGAGCAGTTCTTC.

The chain combines TRBV6-5 with TRBJ2-4; 7 nucleotides agree with TRBD1. Germline V CDR1 and CDR2: MNHEY, SVGAGI. The CDR3 runs 15 residues. V dropped 2 bases and J dropped 5; count of bases not matched to a gene: 6. In DNA, the CDR3 is TGTGCCAGCAGTTACACGAGACAGGGTGAAAACATTCAGTACTTC. Protein product: CASSYTRQGENIQYF.

This rearrangement joins TRBV30 to TRBJ1-5, with D perhaps TRBD1 (5 bases). V lost 4 bases and J 15 bases, leaving 19 bases between the germline ends. Germline values: CDR1 GTSNPN, CDR2 SVGIG (reference sequence). The CDR3 runs to 12 residues. The chain's CDR3 is CAWNLGEGRMHF. CDR3 in DNA: TGTGCCTGGAACCTAGGGGAAGGCAGAATGCATTTT. The entire variable domain, with the rest obtained from reference TRBV30 and TRBJ1-5, is as follows: SQTIHQWPATLVQPVGSPLSLECTVEGTSNPNLYWYRQAAGRGLQLLFYSVGIGQISSEVPQNLSASRPQDRQFILSSKKLLLSDSGFYLCAWNLGEGRMHFGDGTRLSIL.

The chain couples TRBV5-3 to TRBJ2-1, with 9 bases lining up with TRBD2. TRBV5-3 is treated as an ORF (open reading frame) with a function not yet certain. The length of the CDR3 is 14 residues. V shed 4 bases and J 8 bases; nucleotides not matched to a gene: 7. The CDR3 DNA is TGTGCCAGAAGCCACGGCGGGGGGGAGGATGAGCAGTTCTTC. This gives the protein CARSHGGGEDEQFF.

This chain connects TRBV10-2 to TRBJ1-4; 8 bases are a match to TRBD1. This CDR3 is built from 14 residues. Trimming at V came to 4 bases and at J to 8 bases, leaving 6 bases not matched to a gene. Germline-derived CDR1 and CDR2 are WSHSY and SAAADI. For the CDR3, the DNA is TGCGCCAGCAGTGGGGACAGGCTCGGGGAAAAACTGTTTTTT. This encodes CASSGDRLGEKLFF.

The chain recombines TRBV9 with TRBJ1-1, with 9 bases that match TRBD1. Germline CDR1 SGDLS, CDR2 YYNGEE. Trimming at V came to 4 bases and at J to 4 bases, leaving 17 bases not matched to a gene. The CDR3 covers 18 residues. The CDR3 DNA is TGTGCCAGCAGCCTCTCGGGTGGACAGGGGAGTACGATCACTGAAGCTTTCTTT. Its protein is CASSLSGGQGSTITEAFF. Drawing the rest from reference TRBV9 and TRBJ1-1, the complete variable domain is DSGVTQTPKHLITATGQRVTLRCSPRSGDLSVYWYQQSLDQGLQFLIQYYNGEERAKGNILERFSAQQFPDLHSELNLSSLELGDSALYFCASSLSGGQGSTITEAFFGQGTRLTVV.

For this clone: This specimen includes other DNA sequences encoding the same CDR3. The rearrangement joins TRBV5-1 to TRBJ2-3, with TRBD2 matching over 8 bases. The CDR3 extends over 16 amino acids. The V and J ends lost 0 bases and 1 base, in that order; junction bases with no gene match: 4. Germline lookup yields CDR1 SGHRS and CDR2 YFSETQ. This CDR3 reads CASSLEGRGGTDTQYF. For the CDR3, the DNA is TGCGCCAGCAGCTTGGAGGGGCGGGGGGGCACAGATACGCAGTATTTT.

V gene TRBV6-5 combines with J gene TRBJ1-5; D is ambiguous. The CDR3 length is 16 residues. Germline CDR1 reads MNHEY; CDR2 reads SVGAGI. Trimming took off 0 bases at V and 6 bases at J, with 15 bases between the two ends. The CDR3 nucleotides read TGTGCCAGCAGTTACTCGGGAGAGGGAGGTAGTCAGCCCCAGCATTTT. It encodes CASSYSGEGGSQPQHF.

The V gene is TRBV18, the J gene TRBJ2-2; 9 bases are a match to TRBD2. Germline loops: CDR1 KGHSH, CDR2 LQKENI. This CDR3 spans 16 amino acids. The V gene end was trimmed by 3 bases and the J gene end by 2 bases; junction bases not matched to a gene: 4. In DNA, the CDR3 is TGTGCCAGCTCACCTTCTCTAGCGGGAAACACCGGGGAGCTGTTTTTT. This codes for CASSPSLAGNTGELFF.

J is TRBJ1-2 and V is TRBV28; 10 bases fit TRBD1. Trimming took 0 bases from V and 3 from J; bases not matched to a gene: 7. CDR3 size: 17 residues. Looked up from germline, CDR1 is MDHEN and CDR2 is SYDVKM. The CDR3 is CASSLWGQGRGDYGYTF. CDR3 sequence (DNA): TGTGCCAGCAGTTTATGGGGACAGGGGCGCGGTGACTATGGCTACACCTTC.

The genes are TRBV3-1 (or the pseudogene TRBV3-2) and TRBJ2-5; 11 bases line up with TRBD1. The CDR3 is made up of 16 amino acids. Unmatched junction bases numbered 9, after V lost 4 bases and J lost 5 bases. CDR1 and CDR2 from the germline V gene are LGHDT and YNNKEL (reference sequence). For the CDR3, the DNA is TGTGCCAGCAGCCGCCCATCCGGACAGGGGGCTGAGACCCAGTACTTC. Translated: CASSRPSGQGAETQYF.

The chain joins TRBV7-9 to TRBJ2-7, with 7 bases aligning to TRBD1. CDR1 and CDR2 from the germline V gene are SEHNR and FQNEAQ (reference sequence). The CDR3 has 14 residues. J gave up 5 bases and V 5 bases, and 9 bases lay outside the gene matches. The CDR3 DNA is TGTGCCAGCAGCCCAGGGGGTATCAAGGACGAGCAGTACTTC. It is translated as CASSPGGIKDEQYF.

The chain combines TRBV10-3 with TRBJ2-1; 9 positions agree with TRBD2. The CDR3 runs 16 residues. V shed 5 bases, J shed 0 bases, and the junction held 5 bases outside the gene matches. The germline CDR1 and CDR2 sequences are ENHRY and SYGVKD. DNA of the CDR3: TGTGCCATCAGTACCAGCGGGGGGAGCTCCTACAATGAGCAGTTCTTC. Its protein is CAISTSGGSSYNEQFF.

This chain joins TRBV7-3 and TRBJ2-7; D ambiguous. V shed 1 base and J shed 4 bases, with 8 bases lying between them. From germline, CDR1 is SGHTA and CDR2 FQGTGA. The CDR3 is made up of 13 amino acids. This CDR3 is CASSLRNSYEQYF. CDR3 in DNA: TGTGCCAGCAGCTTAAGAAACAGTTACGAGCAGTACTTC.

The rearrangement links TRBV5-5 to TRBJ1-2; D is perhaps TRBD1 (6 bases). Germline CDR1 reads SGHKS; CDR2 reads YYEKEE (reference sequence). Trimming took off 1 base at V and 3 bases at J, with 13 bases between the two ends. The CDR3 is made up of 15 amino acids. The CDR3 DNA reads TGTGCCAGCAGCTTGACAGGGTTAAAAGACTATGGCTACACCTTC. Translating it yields CASSLTGLKDYGYTF.

This clone was observed a handful of times. The chain carries TRBV19 and TRBJ2-7; D gene ambiguous. Germline CDR1 reads LNHDA; CDR2 reads SQIVND (reference sequence). This CDR3 has 12 amino acids. With 5 bases removed from V and 0 bases from J, the gap between germline ends came to 5 bases. The CDR3 region has the DNA TGTGCCAGTAGTCTGTCCTCCTACGAGCAGTACTTC. Protein: CASSLSSYEQYF.